One T cell receptor beta chain is described in this entry. What it binds is not known. The data were taken from a study of T cell responses to AZD1222 COVID-19 vaccine. Whole-study results and caveats: Females outnumbered males among donors, who were mostly white British; clonal diversity was possibly underestimated.

This CDR3 is 15 amino acids long. Germline V CDR1 and CDR2: SGHRS, YFSETQ. V lost 3 bases and J 4 bases, leaving 16 bases between the germline ends. The data were produced by immunoSEQ multiplex PCR, yet TCRdb's version contains in-frame clones alone and is incomplete. The table records 90,000 to 100,000 clones, about 88% of them present only once. The origin of this receptor is an adult who received the AZD1222 COVID-19 vaccine. The sequences come from peripheral blood, collected 28 days after the second AZD1222 dose. The gene calls are TRBV5-1 and TRBJ1-2; weak D call: TRBD1 (6 bases). The CDR3 coding sequence is TGCGCCAGCAGCTCCGGGGACACTGACGGCTATGGCTACACCTTC. This codes for CASSSGDTDGYGYTF.